A single sample gave rise to the 9 T cell receptor beta chains below, sequenced in a study of T cells in Graves' hyperthyroidism and ophthalmopathy. Authors of the study amplified TCR beta CDR3 regions from RNA transcripts. The TCR CDR3 was amplified in a first-round RT-PCR using the HTBI primer set. Each CDR3 protein gets one entry after TCRdb re-called the multiplex PCR reads with MiXCR. In the table there are some 360,000 distinct CDR3 sequences, around 14% of which are singletons. The sequencing input was blood. These receptors came from a woman aged 55-70 years with Graves' hyperthyroidism.

This clonotype was detected many times. This chain uses TRBV12-3 or TRBV12-4 with TRBJ1-1; weak D call: TRBD1 (5 bases). Trimming cost V 5 bases and J 5 bases, with 15 bases left between them. This CDR3 is 14 amino acids long. The CDR3 bases are TGTGCCAGCAGTCTCTTGGGGCGTTGGACTGAAGCTTTCTTT. This translates into CASSLLGRWTEAFF.

In this sample, this clonotype turned up many times. The rearrangement uses TRBV6-1 and TRBJ2-5; weak D call: TRBD2 (6 bases). CDR3 size: 14 residues. V was trimmed by 5 bases and J by 5 bases, leaving 15 bases between them. Per germline, CDR1 MNHNS and CDR2 SASEGT. The CDR3 DNA reads TGTGCCAGCAGTTACACCGGGGGAGGCGAGACCCAGTACTTC. Amino acids: CASSYTGGGETQYF.

This clonotype was picked up many times. The chain couples TRBV3-1 to TRBJ2-1, with 11 bases that match TRBD2. Germline V gene data show CDR1 as LGHDT and CDR2 as YNNKEL (reference sequence). Trimming at V came to 0 bases and at J to 7 bases, leaving 5 bases not matched to a gene. The CDR3 is 16 amino acids. CDR3 amino acids: CASSQDTSGRWNEQFF. The CDR3 DNA reads TGTGCCAGCAGCCAAGATACTAGCGGGAGATGGAATGAGCAGTTCTTC.

This clonotype was counted at least ten times. The chain uses TRBV6-1 and TRBJ2-5; no clear D. The length of the CDR3 is 13 residues. Germline V gene data show CDR1 as MNHNS and CDR2 as SASEGT. V lost 2 bases and J 7 bases, leaving 11 bases between the germline ends. CDR3 loop: CASSELGGGTQYF. The CDR3 DNA reads as TGTGCCAGCAGTGAACTTGGCGGCGGGACCCAGTACTTC.

This clonotype was counted only a few times. The CDR3 region has the DNA TGCAGCGTTGCACAGGGGGCCCAAGAGACCCAGTACTTC. This gives the protein CSVAQGAQETQYF. V usage is TRBV29-1 and J usage is TRBJ2-5, with 9 bases identical to TRBD1. The CDR3 covers 13 residues. Losses at the gene ends were 4 bases for V and 1 base for J; bases not matched to a gene: 1. The germline V gene has CDR1 SQVTM and CDR2 ANQGSEA.

This clonotype appeared many times. The chain uses TRBV28 and TRBJ2-1; 13 bases are a match to TRBD2. CDR3 size: 14 residues. V shed 9 bases and J 9 bases; nucleotides not matched to a gene: 8. Germline V gives CDR1 MDHEN, CDR2 SYDVKM. The CDR3 DNA reads as TGTGCCAGTACCCGGACTAGCGGGAGAGGTGAGCAGTTCTTC. It encodes CASTRTSGRGEQFF.

This clonotype was observed many times. The chain has TRBV12-3 or TRBV12-4 and TRBJ1-5, with TRBD1 as a possible D gene (5 bases). This CDR3 comprises 14 residues. V was clipped by 6 bases and J by 7 bases, with 16 bases between them. As DNA, the CDR3 is TGTGCCAGCAGCTCACAGGAAAGGGTGCAGCCCCAGCATTTT. Its protein is CASSSQERVQPQHF.

This clonotype occurred many times. The CDR3 nucleotides read TGCAGTGCTAGCGGACCAGGCAATGAGCAGTTCTTC. It is translated as CSASGPGNEQFF. The chain combines TRBV20-1 with TRBJ2-1; D uncertain. This CDR3 has 12 amino acids. V lost 3 bases to trimming and J lost 6 bases, with 9 bases between them. In germline, CDR1 is DFQATT, CDR2 SNEGSKA (reference sequence).

The sample holds many counts of this clonotype. The genes are TRBV2 and TRBJ2-1; D unresolved. The germline V gene has CDR1 SNHLY and CDR2 FYNNEI. Trimming cost V 2 bases and J 12 bases, with 17 bases left between them. CDR3 length: 14 residues. The CDR3 region is CASSELLGQNRQFF. CDR3 in DNA: TGTGCCAGCAGTGAACTTTTAGGGCAGAACCGGCAGTTCTTC.